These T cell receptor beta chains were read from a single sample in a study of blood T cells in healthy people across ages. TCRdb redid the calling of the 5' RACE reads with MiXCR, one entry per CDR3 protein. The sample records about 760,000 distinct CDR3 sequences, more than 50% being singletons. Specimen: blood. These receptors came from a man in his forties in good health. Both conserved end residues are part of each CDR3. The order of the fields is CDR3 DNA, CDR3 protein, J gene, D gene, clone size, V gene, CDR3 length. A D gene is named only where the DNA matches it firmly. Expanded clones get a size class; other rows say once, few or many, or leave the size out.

cdr3_nt: TGCGCCAGCAGCCAAGATCTAGCCGGGGCCTACGAGCAGTACTTC; cdr3_aa: CASSQDLAGAYEQYF; j_call: TRBJ2-7; d_call: .; clone_size: few; v_call: TRBV4-1; cdr3_length: 15
cdr3_nt: TGCAGCGTTGGAGTGGACTATGGCTACACCTTC; cdr3_aa: CSVGVDYGYTF; j_call: TRBJ1-2; d_call: .; clone_size: .; v_call: TRBV29-1; cdr3_length: 11
cdr3_nt: TGTGCCAGCAGGCCCTATTTACAGGGGAATAATTCACCCCTCCACTTT; cdr3_aa: CASRPYLQGNNSPLHF; j_call: TRBJ1-6; d_call: TRBD1; clone_size: .; v_call: TRBV2; cdr3_length: 16
cdr3_nt: TGTGCCACCAGCGTGGGACTAGCGGCGAATGAGCAGTTCTTC; cdr3_aa: CATSVGLAANEQFF; j_call: TRBJ2-1; d_call: TRBD2; clone_size: .; v_call: TRBV15; cdr3_length: 14
cdr3_nt: TGTGCCAGCAGCTTAGCACCGGACAGGGGCGGGTATGATGAGCAGTTCTTC; cdr3_aa: CASSLAPDRGGYDEQFF; j_call: TRBJ2-1; d_call: TRBD1; clone_size: .; v_call: TRBV7-9; cdr3_length: 17
cdr3_nt: TGTGCCAGCAGCCCTTTCCCGGACAGAGCCTACGAGCAGTACTTC; cdr3_aa: CASSPFPDRAYEQYF; j_call: TRBJ2-7; d_call: .; clone_size: .; v_call: TRBV3-1; cdr3_length: 15
cdr3_nt: TGTGCCAGCAGTCCAGACTTACCCTCTAGCACAGATACGCAGTATTTT; cdr3_aa: CASSPDLPSSTDTQYF; j_call: TRBJ2-3; d_call: .; clone_size: .; v_call: TRBV6-1; cdr3_length: 16
cdr3_nt: TGTGCCAGCAGTGGCTTAGGGCAGGGGGACTACAATGAGCAGTTCTTC; cdr3_aa: CASSGLGQGDYNEQFF; j_call: TRBJ2-1; d_call: TRBD1; clone_size: .; v_call: TRBV28; cdr3_length: 16
cdr3_nt: TGTGCCAGCAGCTTTTCCCAGAATCAGCCCCAGCATTTT; cdr3_aa: CASSFSQNQPQHF; j_call: TRBJ1-5; d_call: .; clone_size: once; v_call: TRBV7-9; cdr3_length: 13
cdr3_nt: TGTGCTAGTGGTTTAATCAGGTACAATGAGCAGTTCTTC; cdr3_aa: CASGLIRYNEQFF; j_call: TRBJ2-1; d_call: .; clone_size: .; v_call: TRBV12-5; cdr3_length: 13
cdr3_nt: TGTGCCAGCAGTGAGAGCTCAGGGGTCGGCAATCAGCCCCAGCATTTT; cdr3_aa: CASSESSGVGNQPQHF; j_call: TRBJ1-5; d_call: .; clone_size: .; v_call: TRBV2; cdr3_length: 16
cdr3_nt: TGTGCCATCAGATCGACTAGCGGGGGGGCCTGGGCATCGGAGACCCAGTACTTC; cdr3_aa: CAIRSTSGGAWASETQYF; j_call: TRBJ2-5; d_call: TRBD2; clone_size: few; v_call: TRBV10-3; cdr3_length: 18
cdr3_nt: TGTGCCAGCAGTTACACTGGGACGGACGACCGCACAGATACGCAGTATTTT; cdr3_aa: CASSYTGTDDRTDTQYF; j_call: TRBJ2-3; d_call: .; clone_size: .; v_call: TRBV6-2/TRBV6-3; cdr3_length: 17
cdr3_nt: TGCGCCAGCAGCCAAGGGATAGGACAGGGTCTGGAGACCCAGTACTTC; cdr3_aa: CASSQGIGQGLETQYF; j_call: TRBJ2-5; d_call: TRBD1; clone_size: few; v_call: TRBV4-1; cdr3_length: 16
cdr3_nt: TGCAGCGTTGAGTTTATAGGGAAAGTCAATGAGCAGTTCTTC; cdr3_aa: CSVEFIGKVNEQFF; j_call: TRBJ2-1; d_call: .; clone_size: .; v_call: TRBV29-1; cdr3_length: 14
cdr3_nt: TGTGCCAGCTCTTCGGCCGGGGGAGGGTATGGCTACACCTTC; cdr3_aa: CASSSAGGGYGYTF; j_call: TRBJ1-2; d_call: .; clone_size: .; v_call: TRBV7-2; cdr3_length: 14
cdr3_nt: TGTGCCAGCAGCGACCCCGACAGGGGGCAAGGCGAGCAGTACTTC; cdr3_aa: CASSDPDRGQGEQYF; j_call: TRBJ2-7; d_call: TRBD1; clone_size: .; v_call: TRBV6-2/TRBV6-3; cdr3_length: 15
cdr3_nt: TGTGCCAGCAGCACACTCTACACAGATACGCAGTATTTT; cdr3_aa: CASSTLYTDTQYF; j_call: TRBJ2-3; d_call: .; clone_size: .; v_call: TRBV9; cdr3_length: 13
cdr3_nt: TGTGCCAGCAGCCATGGACAGGGATCGGTCTATGGCTACACCTTC; cdr3_aa: CASSHGQGSVYGYTF; j_call: TRBJ1-2; d_call: TRBD1; clone_size: .; v_call: TRBV3-1; cdr3_length: 15
cdr3_nt: TGCAGCGTGGCTGGAACTAGCGGGAGCATGAATGAGCAGTTCTTC; cdr3_aa: CSVAGTSGSMNEQFF; j_call: TRBJ2-1; d_call: TRBD2; clone_size: .; v_call: TRBV29-1; cdr3_length: 15
cdr3_nt: TGTGCCAGCAGCTCGGCGGGGGACGTCCCACAAGAGACCCAGTACTTC; cdr3_aa: CASSSAGDVPQETQYF; j_call: TRBJ2-5; d_call: TRBD2; clone_size: .; v_call: TRBV7-9; cdr3_length: 16
cdr3_nt: TGCAGTGCTAGAGATGTTGGCAGGGGGCAGGACGAGCAGTACTTC; cdr3_aa: CSARDVGRGQDEQYF; j_call: TRBJ2-7; d_call: TRBD1; clone_size: few; v_call: TRBV20-1; cdr3_length: 15
cdr3_nt: TGCAGTGCACCGAGGGGGGGGCCGTCCTACAATGAGCAGTTCTTC; cdr3_aa: CSAPRGGPSYNEQFF; j_call: TRBJ2-1; d_call: .; clone_size: .; v_call: TRBV20-1; cdr3_length: 15